The 27 T cell receptor beta chains in this list originate from one sample, sequenced in a study of response to subunit inactivated influenza vaccine. TCRdb analysed the RT-PCR reads with MiXCR anew, one entry per CDR3 protein. The sample includes roughly 190,000 distinct CDR3 sequences, about 12% of them seen just once. The sample was also linked to a second study, of T cells expressing NK-cell markers. Per that paper: 5'RACE template switching with UMIs generated TCR beta cDNA.

Sample: CD8+ T cells sorted from PBMCs, taken less than 13 days after vaccination. The receptors come from a man aged 50 or older who received an inactivated influenza vaccine.

Ten or more counts support this clonotype. The chain combines TRBV20-1 with TRBJ2-5, with 7 bases lining up with TRBD1. This CDR3 is 14 amino acids long. With V trimmed by 6 bases and J by 2 bases, 9 bases remained unmatched. Germline V gives CDR1 DFQATT, CDR2 SNEGSKA (reference sequence). This CDR3 is CSAETGKWQETQYF. The CDR3 coding sequence is TGCAGTGCCGAGACAGGGAAATGGCAAGAGACCCAGTACTTC.

The rearrangement joins TRBV15 to TRBJ2-3; no firm D call. CDR3 size: 13 residues. V lost 3 bases and J lost 3, with 7 bases in between. Looked up from germline, CDR1 is LNHNV and CDR2 is YYDKDF (reference sequence). This CDR3 reads CATSSLRTDTQYF. As DNA, the CDR3 is TGTGCCACCAGCAGCCTCAGAACAGATACGCAGTATTTT.

This clonotype was seen repeatedly, ten times or more. The chain combines TRBV20-1 with TRBJ2-5; unclear D gene. Germline lookup yields CDR1 DFQATT and CDR2 SNEGSKA (reference sequence). V gave up 3 bases and J gave up 5 bases, with 13 bases separating them. The CDR3 length is 13 residues. The CDR3 region has the DNA TGCAGTGCTAGGGCCCCTTTGTGGGAGACCCAGTACTTC. Translation: CSARAPLWETQYF.

The V gene is TRBV5-5, the J gene TRBJ2-5, with D perhaps matching TRBD1 (5 bases). V was trimmed by 7 bases and J by 5 bases, leaving 12 bases between them. This CDR3 region has 12 residues. Looked up from germline, CDR1 is SGHKS and CDR2 is YYEKEE (reference sequence). The CDR3 protein is CASQGVGETQYF. In DNA form, the CDR3 reads TGTGCCAGCCAGGGTGTTGGGGAGACCCAGTACTTC.

This clonotype has only a few counts. Mismatch with germline at one junction end may stem from a read error. The J gene is TRBJ2-1, the V gene TRBV6-1; D gene ambiguous. The CDR3 contains 13 residues. From germline, CDR1 is MNHNS and CDR2 SASEGT. DNA for the CDR3: TGTGCCAGCGGTGAGAGCTCCTACAATGAGCAGTTCTTC. Translation: CASGESSYNEQFF.

The rearrangement links TRBV12-3 or TRBV12-4 to TRBJ2-3; 8 bases are shared with TRBD2. The CDR3 is made up of 17 amino acids. V dropped 6 bases and J dropped 2; count of bases not matched to a gene: 13. As DNA, the CDR3 is TGTGCCAGCAGCTATGCCCCGGGACTAGGATACACAGATACGCAGTATTTT. Translation gives CASSYAPGLGYTDTQYF.

This chain joins TRBV12-3 or TRBV12-4 and TRBJ2-1; 7 bases line up with TRBD2. The CDR3 loop spans 13 amino acids. V shed 3 bases, J shed 7 bases, and the junction held 3 bases outside the gene matches. The CDR3 DNA is TGTGCCAGCAGTTTCCCAGCGGGGAATGAGCAGTTCTTC. It encodes CASSFPAGNEQFF.

The chain has TRBV11-2 and TRBJ2-7; D call uncertain. CDR1 and CDR2 (germline): SGHAT, FQNNGV. This CDR3 has 14 residues. Trimming left V 5 bases short and J 3 bases short, with 14 bases between. The CDR3 spells CASSPDQEYYEQYF. The CDR3 DNA reads as TGTGCCAGCAGCCCCGACCAAGAGTACTACGAGCAGTACTTC.

The rearrangement joins TRBV6-5 to TRBJ1-2; weak D call: TRBD1 (6 bases). Trimming shortened V by 4 bases and J by 3 bases, and 12 bases separated the two germline ends. Germline V gene lookup returns CDR1 MNHEY and CDR2 SVGAGI. CDR3 size: 14 residues. The CDR3 DNA reads TGTGCCAGCAGTTCCAGGGGTGGGGACTATGGCTACACCTTC. Protein: CASSSRGGDYGYTF.

The chain has TRBV24-1 and TRBJ2-1, with 11 nucleotides matching TRBD1. With V trimmed by 3 bases and J by 3 bases, 6 bases remained unmatched. Germline CDR1 reads KGHDR; CDR2 reads SFDVKD. This CDR3 is built from 17 residues. The CDR3 is CATSDVGTGGNYNEQFF. The CDR3 DNA reads as TGTGCCACCAGTGATGTTGGGACAGGGGGTAACTACAATGAGCAGTTCTTC.

The chain carries TRBV2 and TRBJ2-2; D could derive from TRBD1 or TRBD2 (5 bases each). The germline CDR1 and CDR2 sequences are SNHLY and FYNNEI. Trimming removed 3 bases from V and 5 bases from J, with 10 bases in between. This CDR3 is 14 amino acids long. The DNA for the CDR3 is TGTGCCAGCAGTGATTGGGGGAGAACCGGGGAGCTGTTTTTT. The encoded protein is CASSDWGRTGELFF.

CDR3 bases: TGTGCCAGCAGTCCGGACAGGGGGCTTGAAAAACTGTTTTTT. This gives the protein CASSPDRGLEKLFF. The J gene is TRBJ1-4, the V gene TRBV28; 11 nucleotides match TRBD1. Germline CDR1 and CDR2: MDHEN and SYDVKM. V lost 5 bases and J lost 7; bases outside the gene matches: 3. The CDR3 totals 14 residues.

V gene TRBV29-1 combines with J gene TRBJ1-1; 7 nucleotides align to TRBD1. This CDR3 region has 12 residues. V lost 6 bases and J lost 2; bases outside the gene matches: 3. The germline V gene has CDR1 SQVTM and CDR2 ANQGSEA. Here the CDR3 DNA reads TGCAGCGTGGGGACAGCAAACACTGAAGCTTTCTTT. The encoded protein is CSVGTANTEAFF.

The table lists this clonotype with many counts. CDR3 DNA sequence: TGTGCCAGCAGTTTAGTAGGGGAAGAGACCCAGTACTTC. Protein: CASSLVGEETQYF. The V gene is TRBV28, the J gene TRBJ2-5; possible D gene TRBD1, 5 bases. Trimming removed 2 bases from V and 3 bases from J, with 7 bases in between. This CDR3 has 13 residues. Germline-derived CDR1 and CDR2 are MDHEN and SYDVKM.

This clonotype was found a few times. J is TRBJ2-1 and V is TRBV29-1; tentatively, D is TRBD1 or TRBD2 (5 bases each). Germline values: CDR1 SQVTM, CDR2 ANQGSEA. Trimming removed 3 bases from V and 6 bases from J, with 9 bases in between. CDR3 size: 12 residues. CDR3 in DNA: TGCAGCGTTGACTCTGGGGGCAATGAGCAGTTCTTC. It specifies CSVDSGGNEQFF.

This clonotype was seen more than once but under ten times. This chain connects TRBV29-1 to TRBJ2-1; D perhaps matches TRBD2 (7 bases). Germline CDR1 reads SQVTM; CDR2 reads ANQGSEA. The germline V and J ends were trimmed by 2 bases and 2 bases, with 10 bases remaining between them. CDR3 length equals 14 residues. The CDR3 is CSVETGRAYNEQFF. CDR3 in DNA: TGCAGCGTTGAAACAGGGAGGGCCTACAATGAGCAGTTCTTC.

Ten or more counts support this clonotype. The rearrangement joins TRBV12-3 or TRBV12-4 to TRBJ2-1; perhaps TRBD2 as D (5 bases). The V gene lost 4 bases and the J gene lost 8 bases, with 9 bases spanning the gap. The CDR3 loop spans 12 amino acids. As DNA, the CDR3 is TGTGCCAGCAGTTACCTAGCCGATGAGCAGTTCTTC. It specifies CASSYLADEQFF.

The V call is TRBV5-5, the J call TRBJ1-6, with unresolved D. The CDR3 contains 15 residues. Trimming cost V 1 base and J 8 bases, with 13 bases left between them. Germline CDR1 is SGHKS and CDR2 is YYEKEE (reference sequence). CDR3 region: CASSLSSGFYSPLHF. CDR3 DNA sequence: TGTGCCAGCAGCTTGTCGTCCGGGTTTTATTCACCCCTCCACTTT.

This clonotype was observed at least ten times. The chain joins TRBV12-3 or TRBV12-4 to TRBJ1-5; D remains ambiguous. The CDR3 has 15 amino acids. V lost 1 base, J lost 3 bases, and 10 bases lay in between. DNA of the CDR3: TGTGCCAGCAGTTTAGACGGGGTCCTCAATCAGCCCCAGCATTTT. This codes for CASSLDGVLNQPQHF.

This clonotype was detected ten times or more. The V call is TRBV12-3 or TRBV12-4, the J call TRBJ2-2; 12 bases map to TRBD2. CDR3 length: 17 residues. V lost 5 bases to trimming and J lost 1 base; unmatched junction nucleotides: 5. CDR3 sequence reads: CASSRGLAGQNTGELFF. The DNA for the CDR3 is TGTGCCAGCAGTCGGGGACTAGCGGGCCAGAACACCGGGGAGCTGTTTTTT.

This clonotype was seen only a few times. The chain joins TRBV28 to TRBJ1-2; D gene uncertain. CDR3 length: 13 residues. Germline CDR1 is MDHEN and CDR2 is SYDVKM. Trimming took 2 bases from V and 2 from J, leaving 6 bases between them. The CDR3 loop is CASSLTENYGYTF. The CDR3 DNA sequence: TGTGCCAGCAGTTTAACAGAAAACTATGGCTACACCTTC.

The rearrangement joins TRBV7-9 to TRBJ2-3, with unresolved D. This CDR3 contains 13 residues. V lost 2 bases and J lost 5, with 8 bases in between. Germline values: CDR1 SEHNR, CDR2 FQNEAQ (reference sequence). CDR3: CASSLIGIDTQYF. CDR3 DNA: TGTGCCAGCAGCTTAATAGGAATAGATACGCAGTATTTT.

This clonotype was detected many times. V gene TRBV20-1 combines with J gene TRBJ2-7; D tentatively reads TRBD1 or TRBD2 (6 bases each). Germline values: CDR1 DFQATT, CDR2 SNEGSKA (reference sequence). V shed 1 base and J shed 3 bases, with 13 bases lying between them. The CDR3 covers 14 residues. The CDR3 sequence: CSARGRDILYEQYF. The CDR3 DNA reads as TGCAGTGCTAGAGGGCGGGACATACTCTACGAGCAGTACTTC.

This clonotype was observed at least ten times. V usage is TRBV7-9 and J usage is TRBJ1-2, with 8 positions matching TRBD1. Losses at the gene ends were 4 bases for V and 8 bases for J; bases not matched to a gene: 9. CDR1 and CDR2 (germline): SEHNR, FQNEAQ (reference sequence). The CDR3 length is 14 residues. CDR3 amino acids: CASSSSGTGYGYTF. Here the CDR3 DNA reads TGTGCCAGCAGCTCCTCCGGGACAGGATACGGCTACACCTTC.

The genes are TRBV6-1 and TRBJ2-1; a weak D match, TRBD1 (6 bases). Trimming removed 6 bases from V and 2 bases from J, with 20 bases in between. The CDR3 loop spans 17 amino acids. Looked up from germline, CDR1 is MNHNS and CDR2 is SASEGT. CDR3 region: CASSKKVRGNPYNEQFF. The CDR3 DNA reads TGTGCCAGCAGCAAAAAAGTCAGGGGCAACCCCTACAATGAGCAGTTCTTC.

This clonotype was counted many times. V usage is TRBV7-9 and J usage is TRBJ2-7; D not resolved. The V and J ends lost 6 bases and 4 bases respectively, with 10 bases between them. This CDR3 contains 12 residues. CDR1 and CDR2 (germline): SEHNR, FQNEAQ (reference sequence). CDR3 residues: CASSLLGYEQYF. CDR3 sequence (DNA): TGTGCCAGCAGTTTACTGGGGTACGAGCAGTACTTC.

This clonotype was observed many times. V is TRBV5-1 and J is TRBJ2-3; 7 positions match TRBD1. CDR3 length equals 15 residues. Germline assignment: CDR1 SGHRS and CDR2 YFSETQ. Trimming cost V 4 bases and J 2 bases; bases outside gene matches: 7. CDR3 nucleotide sequence: TGCGCCAGCAGCCCGGGACAGTTTTCCACAGATACGCAGTATTTT. This sequence encodes CASSPGQFSTDTQYF.